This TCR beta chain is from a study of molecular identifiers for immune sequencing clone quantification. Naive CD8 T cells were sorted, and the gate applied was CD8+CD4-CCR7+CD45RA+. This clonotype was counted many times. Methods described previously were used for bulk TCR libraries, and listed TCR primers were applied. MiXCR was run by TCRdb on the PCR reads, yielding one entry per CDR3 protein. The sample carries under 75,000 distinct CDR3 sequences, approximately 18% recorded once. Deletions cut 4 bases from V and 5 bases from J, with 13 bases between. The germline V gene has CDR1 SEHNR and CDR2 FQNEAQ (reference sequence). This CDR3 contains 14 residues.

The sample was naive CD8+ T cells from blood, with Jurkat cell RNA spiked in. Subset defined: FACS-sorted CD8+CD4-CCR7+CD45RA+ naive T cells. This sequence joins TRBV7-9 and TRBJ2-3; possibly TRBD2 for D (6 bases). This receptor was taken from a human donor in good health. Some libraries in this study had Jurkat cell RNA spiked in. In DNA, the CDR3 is TGTGCCAGCAGCTACGGGAGATGGGAAGATACGCAGTATTTT. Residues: CASSYGRWEDTQYF.